This TCR beta chain was found in a study of T cells in Graves' hyperthyroidism and ophthalmopathy. The TCR beta CDR3 regions underwent amplification using RNA transcripts as the source. With the HTBI primer set, the TCR CDR3 went through a first round of RT-PCR. One entry per CDR3 protein, called by TCRdb with MiXCR from the multiplex PCR reads. The table has about 640,000 distinct CDR3 sequences, roughly 45% seen once. This clonotype was counted many times. Its antigen is not known. Lactation, pregnancy, other autoimmune disease or uncontrolled infection led to exclusion of patients. Study findings and constraints: Ophthalmopathy and stable hyperthyroidism were separated by a 13 V-J model.

Germline CDR1 and CDR2: SGHVS and FQNEAQ. V was clipped by 0 bases and J by 2 bases, with 14 bases between them. This CDR3 comprises 17 residues. The gene calls are TRBV7-8 and TRBJ1-5; tentatively, D is TRBD1 (5 bases). Material: peripheral blood or thyroid tissue (not recorded which). The receptor's source is an adult man with Graves' disease, either hyperthyroidism or ophthalmopathy (not recorded which). CDR3 nucleotides: TGTGCCAGCAGCTTAGCGCCCTGGAGGGGTCGCAATCAGCCCCAGCATTTT. Translation: CASSLAPWRGRNQPQHF.